A selection of T cell receptor beta chains follows, all from one sample in a study of shared clonotypes between healthy human individuals. Sequencing was performed with immunoSEQ multiplex PCR; in TCRdb, only in-frame clones are kept and a portion is missing. The sample includes about 2.5 million clones, approximately 90% seen only once; the top ten take about 0.36%. The sequencing sample was made of naive CD4+ T cells from PBMCs. The receptors shown here come from a man younger than 30 in good health. Some clones in this sample may be carry-over from other donors' samples. Each CDR3 is given without its conserved first and last residue. A D gene is named only where the DNA matches it firmly.

CDR3 protein: ASSLQNSGNTEAF
J gene: TRBJ1-1
V gene: TRBV7-6
D gene: .

CDR3 protein: ASSLPQGNVEKLF
J gene: TRBJ1-4
V gene: TRBV28
D gene: TRBD1

CDR3 protein: ASSFPSGNIVYT
J gene: TRBJ1-2
V gene: TRBV28
D gene: .

CDR3 protein: AISDPGRDQPQH
J gene: TRBJ1-5
V gene: TRBV10-3
D gene: .

CDR3 protein: ATGRGLAGDLSYNEQF
J gene: TRBJ2-1
V gene: TRBV15
D gene: TRBD2

CDR3 protein: ASSFRGRNNEQF
J gene: TRBJ2-1
V gene: TRBV27
D gene: .

CDR3 protein: ASSPDRAIHEQY
J gene: TRBJ2-7
V gene: TRBV6-1
D gene: TRBD1

CDR3 protein: ATSRDRQSYEQY
J gene: TRBJ2-7
V gene: TRBV15
D gene: .

CDR3 protein: ASSSIPGLAYEQY
J gene: TRBJ2-7
V gene: TRBV5-1
D gene: .

CDR3 protein: ASSLGPGGDGAGGRKPGELF
J gene: TRBJ2-2
V gene: TRBV7-6
D gene: .

CDR3 protein: ASSMDRADTIY
J gene: TRBJ1-3
V gene: TRBV2
D gene: TRBD1

CDR3 protein: ASSWTSGSYNEQF
J gene: TRBJ2-1
V gene: TRBV7-3
D gene: TRBD2

CDR3 protein: ASSYSGQLNTEAF
J gene: TRBJ1-1
V gene: TRBV6-6
D gene: .

CDR3 protein: ASSVTDIYNEQF
J gene: TRBJ2-1
V gene: TRBV9
D gene: .

CDR3 protein: SARRVNTQY
J gene: TRBJ2-3
V gene: TRBV20-1
D gene: .

CDR3 protein: ASSTLGRGNEKLF
J gene: TRBJ1-4
V gene: TRBV28
D gene: TRBD1

CDR3 protein: ASSSHRKGRQF
J gene: TRBJ2-1
V gene: TRBV28
D gene: .

CDR3 protein: ATRPRGTYEQY
J gene: TRBJ2-7
V gene: TRBV6-1
D gene: .

CDR3 protein: ASSVRTGIETQY
J gene: TRBJ2-5
V gene: TRBV6-6
D gene: TRBD1

CDR3 protein: ASGAAAGGTQY
J gene: TRBJ2-3
V gene: TRBV2
D gene: .

CDR3 protein: ASSLSLSRSNYGYT
J gene: TRBJ1-2
V gene: TRBV7-9
D gene: .

CDR3 protein: ASSLAAPGKQETQY
J gene: TRBJ2-5
V gene: TRBV5-1
D gene: .

CDR3 protein: ASSPRQGVDGYT
J gene: TRBJ1-2
V gene: TRBV18
D gene: TRBD1

CDR3 protein: ASSIGTGFYEQY
J gene: TRBJ2-7
V gene: TRBV2
D gene: TRBD1

CDR3 protein: SVGQGTGEQY
J gene: TRBJ2-7
V gene: TRBV29-1
D gene: TRBD1

CDR3 protein: ASGIEGVNTEAF
J gene: TRBJ1-1
V gene: TRBV5-1
D gene: .

CDR3 protein: ATSRVGGEQY
J gene: TRBJ2-7
V gene: TRBV15
D gene: .

CDR3 protein: ATSRDYGDRVSGPDTQY
J gene: TRBJ2-3
V gene: TRBV15
D gene: TRBD1